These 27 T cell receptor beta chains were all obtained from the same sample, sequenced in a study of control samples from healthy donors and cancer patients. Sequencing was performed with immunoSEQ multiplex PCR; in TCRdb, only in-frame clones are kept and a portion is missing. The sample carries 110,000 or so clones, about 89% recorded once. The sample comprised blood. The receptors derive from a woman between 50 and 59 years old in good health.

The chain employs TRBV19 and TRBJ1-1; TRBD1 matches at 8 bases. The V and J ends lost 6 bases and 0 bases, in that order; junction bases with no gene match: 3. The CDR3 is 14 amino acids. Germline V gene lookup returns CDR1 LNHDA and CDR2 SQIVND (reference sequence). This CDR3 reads CASRDRGMNTEAFF. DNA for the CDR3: TGTGCCAGTAGAGACAGGGGAATGAACACTGAAGCTTTCTTT.

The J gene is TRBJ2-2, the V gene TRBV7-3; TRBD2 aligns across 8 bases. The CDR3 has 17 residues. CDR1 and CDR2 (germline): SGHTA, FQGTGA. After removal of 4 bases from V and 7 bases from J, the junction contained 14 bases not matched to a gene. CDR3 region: CASSSHLTSGGFGELFF. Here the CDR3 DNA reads TGTGCCAGCAGCTCGCACCTTACTAGCGGCGGTTTCGGGGAGCTGTTTTTT.

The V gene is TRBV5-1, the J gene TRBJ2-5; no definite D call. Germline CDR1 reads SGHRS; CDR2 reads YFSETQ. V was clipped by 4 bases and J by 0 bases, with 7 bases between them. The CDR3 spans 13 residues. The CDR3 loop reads CASSRNYQETQYF. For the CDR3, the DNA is TGCGCCAGCAGCCGCAATTACCAAGAGACCCAGTACTTC.

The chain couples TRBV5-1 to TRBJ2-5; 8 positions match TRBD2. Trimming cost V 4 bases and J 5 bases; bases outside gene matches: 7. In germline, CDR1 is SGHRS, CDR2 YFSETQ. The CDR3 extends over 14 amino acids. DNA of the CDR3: TGCGCCAGCAGCAAAAGCGGGGGACCCGAGACCCAGTACTTC. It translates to CASSKSGGPETQYF.

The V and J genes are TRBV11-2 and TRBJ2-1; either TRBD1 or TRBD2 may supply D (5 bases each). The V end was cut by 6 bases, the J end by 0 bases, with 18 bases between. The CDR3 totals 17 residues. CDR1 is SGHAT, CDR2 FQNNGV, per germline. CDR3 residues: CASRLGTQRISYNEQFF. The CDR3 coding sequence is TGTGCCAGCAGACTAGGGACCCAGCGTATCTCCTACAATGAGCAGTTCTTC. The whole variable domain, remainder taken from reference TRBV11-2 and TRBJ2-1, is EAGVAQSPRYKIIEKRQSVAFWCNPISGHATLYWYQQILGQGPKLLIQFQNNGVVDDSQLPKDRFSAERLKGVDSTLKIQPAKLEDSAVYLCASRLGTQRISYNEQFFGPGTRLTVL.

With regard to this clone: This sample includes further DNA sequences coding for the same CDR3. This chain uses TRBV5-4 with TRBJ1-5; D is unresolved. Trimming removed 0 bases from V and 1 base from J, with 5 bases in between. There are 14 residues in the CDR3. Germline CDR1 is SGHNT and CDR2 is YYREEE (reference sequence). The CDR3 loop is CASSLGGSNQPQHF. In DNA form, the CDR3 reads TGTGCCAGCAGCTTGGGCGGGAGCAATCAGCCCCAGCATTTT.

The DNA for the CDR3 is TGCGCCAGCAGCCAAGTTGGACAACGGTACTATGGCTACACCTTC. Translation: CASSQVGQRYYGYTF. The J gene is TRBJ1-2, the V gene TRBV4-1; D is perhaps TRBD1 (5 bases). The germline V gene encodes CDR1 MGHRA and CDR2 YSYEKL. This CDR3 has 15 amino acids. V was cut by 1 base and J by 3 bases, with 12 bases left in between.

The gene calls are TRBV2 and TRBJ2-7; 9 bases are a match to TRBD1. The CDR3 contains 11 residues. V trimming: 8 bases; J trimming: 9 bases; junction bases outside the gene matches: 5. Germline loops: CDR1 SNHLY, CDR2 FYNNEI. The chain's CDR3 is CASRDRVTQYF. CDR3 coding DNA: TGTGCCAGCCGGGACAGGGTCACGCAGTACTTC.

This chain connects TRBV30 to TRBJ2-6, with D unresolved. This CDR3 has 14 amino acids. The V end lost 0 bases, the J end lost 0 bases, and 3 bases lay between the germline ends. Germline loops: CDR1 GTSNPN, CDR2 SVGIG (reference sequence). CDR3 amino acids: CAWSVASGANVLTF. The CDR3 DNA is TGTGCCTGGAGTGTGGCCTCTGGGGCCAACGTCCTGACTTTC.

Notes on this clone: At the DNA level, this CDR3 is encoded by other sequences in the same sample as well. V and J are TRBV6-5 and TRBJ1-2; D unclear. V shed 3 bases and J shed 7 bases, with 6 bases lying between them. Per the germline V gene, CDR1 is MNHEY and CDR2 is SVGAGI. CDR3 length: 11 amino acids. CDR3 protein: CASSYEGGYTF. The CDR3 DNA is TGTGCCAGCAGTTATGAGGGTGGCTACACCTTC.

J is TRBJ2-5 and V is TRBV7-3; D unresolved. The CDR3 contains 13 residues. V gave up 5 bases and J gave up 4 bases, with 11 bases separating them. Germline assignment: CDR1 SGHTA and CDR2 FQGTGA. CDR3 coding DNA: TGTGCCAGCAGCGCCACATGGGGAGAGACCCAGTACTTC. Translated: CASSATWGETQYF.

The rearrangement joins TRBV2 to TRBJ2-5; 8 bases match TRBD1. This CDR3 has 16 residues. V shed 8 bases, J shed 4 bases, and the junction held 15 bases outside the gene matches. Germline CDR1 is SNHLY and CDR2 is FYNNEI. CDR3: CASHRQGAGIGETQYF. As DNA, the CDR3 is TGTGCCAGCCACCGCCAGGGGGCGGGGATCGGAGAGACCCAGTACTTC.

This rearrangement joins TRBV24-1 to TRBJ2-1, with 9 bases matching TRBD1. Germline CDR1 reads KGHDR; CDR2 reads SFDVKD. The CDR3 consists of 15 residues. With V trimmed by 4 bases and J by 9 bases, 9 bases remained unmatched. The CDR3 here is CATSESGTGNGEQFF. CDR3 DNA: TGTGCCACCAGTGAATCCGGGACAGGGAATGGTGAGCAGTTCTTC.

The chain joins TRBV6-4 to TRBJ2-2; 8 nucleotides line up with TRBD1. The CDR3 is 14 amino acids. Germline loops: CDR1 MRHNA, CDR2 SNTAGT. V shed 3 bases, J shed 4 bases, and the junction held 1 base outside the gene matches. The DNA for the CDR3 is TGTGCCAGCAGTGAGACAGGGGTCACCGGGGAGCTGTTTTTT. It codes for CASSETGVTGELFF.

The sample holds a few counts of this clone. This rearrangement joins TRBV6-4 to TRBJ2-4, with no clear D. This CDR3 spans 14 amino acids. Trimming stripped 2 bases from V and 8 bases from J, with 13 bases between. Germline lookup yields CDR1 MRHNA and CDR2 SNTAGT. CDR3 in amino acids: CASSDQAGADIQYF. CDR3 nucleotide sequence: TGTGCCAGCAGTGACCAGGCTGGTGCGGACATTCAGTACTTC.

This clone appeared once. CDR3 region: CASSPLPGESDTQYF. The CDR3 nucleotides are TGTGCCAGCTCACCACTACCAGGGGAGTCAGATACGCAGTATTTT. The chain has TRBV18 and TRBJ2-3, with TRBD1 as a possible D gene (6 bases). V was trimmed by 1 base and J by 4 bases, leaving 12 bases between them. The CDR3 consists of 15 residues. Looked up from germline, CDR1 is KGHSH and CDR2 is LQKENI.

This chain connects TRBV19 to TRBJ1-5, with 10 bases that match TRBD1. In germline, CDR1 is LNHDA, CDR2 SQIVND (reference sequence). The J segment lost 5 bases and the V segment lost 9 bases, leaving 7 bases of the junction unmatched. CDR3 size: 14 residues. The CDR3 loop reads CASKWDRGDQPQHF. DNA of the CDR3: TGTGCCAGCAAGTGGGACAGGGGAGATCAGCCCCAGCATTTT.

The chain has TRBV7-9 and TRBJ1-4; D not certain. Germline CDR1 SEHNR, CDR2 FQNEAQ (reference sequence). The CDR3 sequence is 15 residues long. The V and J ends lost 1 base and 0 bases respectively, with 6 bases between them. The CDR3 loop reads CASSLVGTTNEKLFF. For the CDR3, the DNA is TGTGCCAGCAGCTTAGTTGGGACAACTAATGAAAAACTGTTTTTT. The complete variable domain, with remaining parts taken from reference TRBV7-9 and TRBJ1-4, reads DTGVSQNPRHKITKRGQNVTFRCDPISEHNRLYWYRQTLGQGPEFLTYFQNEAQLEKSRLLSDRFSAERPKGSFSTLEIQRTEQGDSAMYLCASSLVGTTNEKLFFGSGTQLSVL.

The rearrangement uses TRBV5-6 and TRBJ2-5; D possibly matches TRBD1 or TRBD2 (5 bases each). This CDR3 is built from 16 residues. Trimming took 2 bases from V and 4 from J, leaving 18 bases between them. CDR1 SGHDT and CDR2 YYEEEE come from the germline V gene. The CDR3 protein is CASSFDRRAGGETQYF. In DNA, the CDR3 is TGTGCCAGCAGCTTTGATCGCAGGGCTGGGGGAGAGACCCAGTACTTC. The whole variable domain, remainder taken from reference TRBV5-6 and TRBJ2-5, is DAGVTQSPTHLIKTRGQQVTLRCSPKSGHDTVSWYQQALGQGPQFIFQYYEEEERQRGNFPDRFSGHQFPNYSSELNVNALLLGDSALYLCASSFDRRAGGETQYFGPGTRLLVL.

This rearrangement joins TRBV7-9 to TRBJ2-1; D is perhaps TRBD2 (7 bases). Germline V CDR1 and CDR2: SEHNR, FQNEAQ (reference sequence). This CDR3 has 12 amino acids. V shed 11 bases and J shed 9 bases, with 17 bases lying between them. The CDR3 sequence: CAALRGGIEQFF. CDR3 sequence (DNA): TGTGCCGCATTGAGGGGGGGCATTGAGCAGTTCTTC.

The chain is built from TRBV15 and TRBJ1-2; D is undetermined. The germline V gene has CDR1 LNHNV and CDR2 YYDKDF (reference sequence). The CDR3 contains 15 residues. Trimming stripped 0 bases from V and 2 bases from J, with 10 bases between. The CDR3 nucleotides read TGTGCCACCAGCAGAGAAGGGTATTCCAACTATGGCTACACCTTC. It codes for CATSREGYSNYGYTF.

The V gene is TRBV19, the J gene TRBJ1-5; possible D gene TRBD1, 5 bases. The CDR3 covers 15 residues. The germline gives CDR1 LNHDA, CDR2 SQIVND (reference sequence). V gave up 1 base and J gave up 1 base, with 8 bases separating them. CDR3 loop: CASSIVGASNQPQHF. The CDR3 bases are TGTGCCAGTAGTATAGTCGGGGCCAGCAATCAGCCCCAGCATTTT.

DNA for the CDR3: TGTGCCAGCAGTGAACTAGCGGGACCCTACAATGAGCAGTTCTTC. Its translation is CASSELAGPYNEQFF. The genes are TRBV6-4 and TRBJ2-1, with 10 bases that match TRBD2. The germline gives CDR1 MRHNA, CDR2 SNTAGT. V lost 3 bases to trimming and J lost 2 bases; unmatched junction nucleotides: 1. CDR3 length equals 15 residues.

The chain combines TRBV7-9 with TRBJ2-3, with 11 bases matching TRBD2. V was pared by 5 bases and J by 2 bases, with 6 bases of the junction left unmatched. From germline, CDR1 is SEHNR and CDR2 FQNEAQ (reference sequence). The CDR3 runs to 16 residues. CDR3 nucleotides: TGTGCCAGCAGCCAAGAGGGACTAGCGGCCACAGATACGCAGTATTTT. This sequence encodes CASSQEGLAATDTQYF.

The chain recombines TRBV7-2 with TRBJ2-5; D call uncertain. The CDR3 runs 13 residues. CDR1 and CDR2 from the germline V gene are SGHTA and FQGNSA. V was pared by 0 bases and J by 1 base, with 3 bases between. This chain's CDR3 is CASSLAVQETQYF. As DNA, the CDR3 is TGTGCCAGCAGCTTAGCAGTCCAAGAGACCCAGTACTTC.

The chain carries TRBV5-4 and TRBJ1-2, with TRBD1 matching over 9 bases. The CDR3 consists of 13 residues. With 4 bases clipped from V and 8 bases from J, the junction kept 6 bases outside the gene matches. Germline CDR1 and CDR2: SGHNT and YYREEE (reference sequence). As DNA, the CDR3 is TGTGCCAGCAGCGGGAACAGGGGGCAGGGCTACACCTTC. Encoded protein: CASSGNRGQGYTF.

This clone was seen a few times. CDR3 sequence (DNA): TGTGCCTGGGACCCGGGACTAGCTTACGCCGGGGAGCTGTTTTTT. Amino acids: CAWDPGLAYAGELFF. The J gene is TRBJ2-2, the V gene TRBV30, with 9 bases fitting TRBD2. CDR3 length: 15 amino acids. Germline values: CDR1 GTSNPN, CDR2 SVGIG (reference sequence). The junction had 10 bases not matched to a gene; V was cut back by 5 bases and J by 6 bases.